These T cell receptor beta chains were read from a single sample in a study of T-cell reconstitution after alpha-beta-depleted transplantation in children. From the PCR reads, TCRdb called clonotypes with MiXCR, one entry per CDR3 protein. The sample lists a few hundred thousand distinct CDR3 sequences, 23% occurring once. This material consisted of PBMCs, mostly from graft donor cells, taken 180 days after TCRalphabeta/CD19-depleted stem cell transplant. Receptors were obtained from a male patient aged 10 to 17 who had a stem cell transplant for acute lymphoblastic leukemia, so the T cells may come from the graft donor. Each CDR3 is given with its conserved first and last residue. D genes are given only for firm matches. Only some rows state a clone size, as once, few, many or a class for expanded clones.

j_call clone_size d_call v_call cdr3_nt cdr3_aa
TRBJ2-7 few . TRBV5-1 TGCGCCAGCAGCTTGGGGTCGTGGCGGTACGAGCAGTACTTC CASSLGSWRYEQYF
TRBJ2-3 . . TRBV5-1 TGCGCCAGCAGCCGCCTCAAACTTACAGATACGCAGTATTTT CASSRLKLTDTQYF
TRBJ2-3 . TRBD2 TRBV5-1 TGCGCCAGCACCATGACTAGCGGAGGAGGGGATACGCAGTATTTT CASTMTSGGGDTQYF
TRBJ1-5 . . TRBV29-1 TGCAGCGTTGGGCAGGGGAATCAGCCCCAGCATTTT CSVGQGNQPQHF
TRBJ2-5 . TRBD2 TRBV12-3/TRBV12-4 TGTGCCAGCAGCCGGGGACTAGTCGATGAGACCCAGTGCTTC CASSRGLVDETQCF
TRBJ2-1 few . TRBV7-9 TGTGCCAGCAGCTTACTCGGGTACGGGCAGTTCTTC CASSLLGYGQFF
TRBJ2-1 many . TRBV20-1 TGCAGTGCTAGAGTACGGAGACTTAAATACAATGAGCAGTTCTTC CSARVRRLKYNEQFF
TRBJ2-4 . TRBD1 TRBV9 TGTGCCAGCAGCTCCCTCCCCGGGACAGGGGGCGAAAACATTCAGTACTTC CASSSLPGTGGENIQYF
TRBJ2-5 few TRBD2 TRBV5-1 TGCGCCAGCAGACTAGCGGGGATCGAGTCGGAGACCCAGTACTTC CASRLAGIESETQYF
TRBJ2-3 . TRBD2 TRBV7-9 TGTGCCAGCAGCTTAGAGCTAGCGGGAGGAGGAGATACGCAGTATTTT CASSLELAGGGDTQYF
TRBJ2-7 few TRBD2 TRBV27 TGTGCCAGCAAAGCAGGCGGGAGAGGTCCCTACGAGCAGTACTTC CASKAGGRGPYEQYF
TRBJ2-1 few TRBD2 TRBV7-8 TGTGCCAGCAGCTTAGCGCGGGAGTTCTACAATGAGCAGTTCTTC CASSLAREFYNEQFF
TRBJ2-1 . . TRBV6-5 TGTGCCAGCAGTTACCCTCCAGAAGGGGGGCTGTACAATGAGCAGTTCTTC CASSYPPEGGLYNEQFF
TRBJ2-7 many . TRBV18 TGTGCCAGCTCACCACGGAGGACGGGCTCCTACGAGCAGTACTTC CASSPRRTGSYEQYF
TRBJ1-2 . . TRBV27 TGTGCCAGCAGTTTAAGGTCAGGGACTCCTGGCTACACCTTC CASSLRSGTPGYTF
TRBJ2-5 few . TRBV6-1 TGTGCCAGCAGCCCATGGGAGACCCAGTACTTC CASSPWETQYF
TRBJ2-2 many . TRBV12-3/TRBV12-4 TGTGCCAGCAGGAAGGAAGCCGGGGAGCTGTTTTTT CASRKEAGELFF
TRBJ1-2 few . TRBV27 TGTGCCAGCAGTTTATCGAGGCTCTCTGGCTACACCTTC CASSLSRLSGYTF
TRBJ2-3 . . TRBV4-1 TGCGCCAGCAGCCAAGTTCCGTGGGGGGGGGCCACAGATACGCAGTATTTT CASSQVPWGGATDTQYF
TRBJ2-1 few . TRBV12-3/TRBV12-4 TGTGCCAGCAGTCACACTCGTGCCGAGCAGTTCTTC CASSHTRAEQFF
TRBJ2-1 . . TRBV18 TGTGCCAGCTCACCAGGGTGGGAGCAGTTCTTC CASSPGWEQFF
TRBJ1-2 . TRBD1 TRBV12-3/TRBV12-4 TGTGCCAGCAGTTCAGGGGGAGGTGGCTACACCTTC CASSSGGGGYTF
TRBJ2-1 few . TRBV5-1 TGCGCCAGCAGCTTGGCCTGGGCTATAAATGAGCAGTTCTTC CASSLAWAINEQFF
TRBJ1-1 few TRBD1 TRBV20-1 TGCAGTGCTAGCCGACAGGGAGGGACTGAAGCTTTCTTT CSASRQGGTEAFF
TRBJ1-2 many TRBD1 TRBV6-5 TGTGCCAGCAGTTACGGGGAGGGGGCGGAGGGCTACACCTTC CASSYGEGAEGYTF
TRBJ1-1 few TRBD1 TRBV20-1 TGCAGTGCTAGGGTGCCGGGACAGGGGATGTTCGCTTTCTTT CSARVPGQGMFAFF
TRBJ2-5 . . TRBV7-9 TGTGCCAGCAGCTTTCTGAATGTTGCAGAGACCCAGTACTTC CASSFLNVAETQYF
TRBJ1-2 few . TRBV5-1 TGCGCCAGCAGTCGCCCGGACAGTAACTATGGCTACACCTTC CASSRPDSNYGYTF
TRBJ2-1 . . TRBV15 TGTGCCACCAGCAGCGGGATAGAGGGGGGCAATGTGCAGTTCTTC CATSSGIEGGNVQFF
TRBJ1-5 . . TRBV12-3/TRBV12-4 TGTGCCAGCAGCTCACCTGGGCTTCCTAGAGGCAATCAGCCCCAGCATTTT CASSSPGLPRGNQPQHF
TRBJ2-3 . . TRBV19 TGTGCCAGTAGCCAAAGAGCACTATCCCACTCCACAGATACGCAGTATTTT CASSQRALSHSTDTQYF